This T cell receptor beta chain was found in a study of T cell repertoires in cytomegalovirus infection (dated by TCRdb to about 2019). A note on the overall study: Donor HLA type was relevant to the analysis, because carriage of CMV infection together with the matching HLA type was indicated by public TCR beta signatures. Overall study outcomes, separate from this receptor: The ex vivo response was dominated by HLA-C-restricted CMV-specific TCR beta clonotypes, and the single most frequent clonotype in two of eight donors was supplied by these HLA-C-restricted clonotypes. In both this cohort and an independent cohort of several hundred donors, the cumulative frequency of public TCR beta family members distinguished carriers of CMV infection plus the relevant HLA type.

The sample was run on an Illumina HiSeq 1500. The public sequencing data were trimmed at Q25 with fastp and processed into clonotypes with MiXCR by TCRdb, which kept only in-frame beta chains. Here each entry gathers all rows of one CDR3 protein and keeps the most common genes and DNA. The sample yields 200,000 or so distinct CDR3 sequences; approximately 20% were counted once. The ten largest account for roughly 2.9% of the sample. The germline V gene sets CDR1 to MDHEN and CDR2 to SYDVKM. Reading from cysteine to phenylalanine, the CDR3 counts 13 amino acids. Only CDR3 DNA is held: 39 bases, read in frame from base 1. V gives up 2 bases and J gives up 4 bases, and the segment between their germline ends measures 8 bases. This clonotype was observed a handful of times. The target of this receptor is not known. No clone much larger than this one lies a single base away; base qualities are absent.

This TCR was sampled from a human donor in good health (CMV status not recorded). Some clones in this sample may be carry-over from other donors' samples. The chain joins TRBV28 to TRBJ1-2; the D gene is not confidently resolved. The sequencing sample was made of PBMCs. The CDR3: CASSLQVLYGYTF. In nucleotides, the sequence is TGTGCCAGCAGTTTACAGGTCCTCTATGGCTACACCTTC.